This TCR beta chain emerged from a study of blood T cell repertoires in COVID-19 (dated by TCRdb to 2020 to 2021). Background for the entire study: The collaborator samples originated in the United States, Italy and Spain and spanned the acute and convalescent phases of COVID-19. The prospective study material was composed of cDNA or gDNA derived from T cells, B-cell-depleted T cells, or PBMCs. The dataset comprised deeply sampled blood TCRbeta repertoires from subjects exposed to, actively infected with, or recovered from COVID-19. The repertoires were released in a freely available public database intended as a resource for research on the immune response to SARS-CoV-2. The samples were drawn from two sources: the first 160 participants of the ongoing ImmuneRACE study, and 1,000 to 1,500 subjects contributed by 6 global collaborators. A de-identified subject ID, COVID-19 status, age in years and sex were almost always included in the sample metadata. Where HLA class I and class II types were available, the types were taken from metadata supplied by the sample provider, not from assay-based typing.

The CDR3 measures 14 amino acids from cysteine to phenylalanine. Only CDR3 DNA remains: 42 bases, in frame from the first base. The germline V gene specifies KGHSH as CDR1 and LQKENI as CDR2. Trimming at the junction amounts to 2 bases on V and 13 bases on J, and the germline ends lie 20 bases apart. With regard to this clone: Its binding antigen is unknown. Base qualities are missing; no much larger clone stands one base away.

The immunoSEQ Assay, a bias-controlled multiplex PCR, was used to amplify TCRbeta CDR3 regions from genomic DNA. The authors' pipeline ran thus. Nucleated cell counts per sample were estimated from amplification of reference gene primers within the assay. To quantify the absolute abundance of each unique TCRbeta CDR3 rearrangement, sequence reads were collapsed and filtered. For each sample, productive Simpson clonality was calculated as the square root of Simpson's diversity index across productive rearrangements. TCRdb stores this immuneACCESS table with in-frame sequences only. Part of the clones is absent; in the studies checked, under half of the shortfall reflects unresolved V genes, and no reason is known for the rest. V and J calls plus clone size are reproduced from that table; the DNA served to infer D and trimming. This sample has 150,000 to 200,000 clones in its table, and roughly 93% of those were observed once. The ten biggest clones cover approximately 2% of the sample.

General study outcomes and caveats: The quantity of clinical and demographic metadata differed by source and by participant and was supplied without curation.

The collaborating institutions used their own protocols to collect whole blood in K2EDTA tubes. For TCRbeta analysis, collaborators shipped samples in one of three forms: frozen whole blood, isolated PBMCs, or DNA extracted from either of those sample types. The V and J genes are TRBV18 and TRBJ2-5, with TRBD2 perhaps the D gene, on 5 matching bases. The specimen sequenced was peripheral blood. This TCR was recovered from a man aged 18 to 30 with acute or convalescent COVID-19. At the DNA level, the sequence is TGTGCCAGCTCACCAAGGGAGAGTTTCGTCCCCCCGTACTTC. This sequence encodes CASSPRESFVPPYF.